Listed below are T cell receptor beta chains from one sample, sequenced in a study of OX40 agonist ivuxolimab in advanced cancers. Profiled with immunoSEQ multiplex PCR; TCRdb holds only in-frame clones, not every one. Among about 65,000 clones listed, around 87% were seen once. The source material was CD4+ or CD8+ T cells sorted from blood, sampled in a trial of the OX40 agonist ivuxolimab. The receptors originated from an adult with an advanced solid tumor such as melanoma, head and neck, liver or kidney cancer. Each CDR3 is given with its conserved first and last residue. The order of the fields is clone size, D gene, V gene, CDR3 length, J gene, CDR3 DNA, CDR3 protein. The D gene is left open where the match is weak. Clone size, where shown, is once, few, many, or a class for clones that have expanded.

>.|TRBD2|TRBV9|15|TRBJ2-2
TGTGCCAGCAGCGACCCTAGCGGGAACACCGGGGAGCTGTTTTTT
CASSDPSGNTGELFF
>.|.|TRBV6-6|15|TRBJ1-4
TGTGCCAGCAGCCTACAGCCTCCGGCTAATGAAAAACTGTTTTTT
CASSLQPPANEKLFF
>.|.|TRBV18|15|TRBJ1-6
TGTGCCAGCTCACCGCTGGGACAAATGAATTCACCCCTCCACTTT
CASSPLGQMNSPLHF
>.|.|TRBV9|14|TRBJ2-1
TGTGCCAGCAGCGTAGCGGGGGCGTACAATGAGCAGTTCTTC
CASSVAGAYNEQFF
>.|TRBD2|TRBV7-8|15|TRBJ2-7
TGTGCCAGCAGCTCTCTAGCGGGGGGGCCGTACGAGCAGTACTTC
CASSSLAGGPYEQYF
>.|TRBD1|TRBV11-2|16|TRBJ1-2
TGTGCCAGCAGCTCAGGTGGGACAGCTTTAACCCGGGGCTACACCTTC
CASSSGGTALTRGYTF
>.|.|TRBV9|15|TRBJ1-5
TGTGCCAGCAGCTCCGGGGGGTATAGCAATCAGCCCCAGCATTTT
CASSSGGYSNQPQHF
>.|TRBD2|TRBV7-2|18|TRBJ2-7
TGTGCCAGCAGCTTAGAGGGACTAGCGGGTCGGCAGGGCTACGAGCAGTACTTC
CASSLEGLAGRQGYEQYF
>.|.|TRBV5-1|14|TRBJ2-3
TGCGCCAGCAGCTTGGGAGGCGGCACAGATACGCAGTATTTT
CASSLGGGTDTQYF
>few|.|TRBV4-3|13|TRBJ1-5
TGCGCCAGCAGCCAAGACGTTCTTCAACCCCAGCATTTT
CASSQDVLQPQHF
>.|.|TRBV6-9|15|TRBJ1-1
TGTGCCAGCAGTGTTGAATATTGGGGGAACACTGAAGCTTTCTTT
CASSVEYWGNTEAFF
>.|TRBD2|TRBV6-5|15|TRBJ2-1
TGTGCCAGCAGGGCCGGGACTAGCGGGGGGAATGAGCAGTTCTTC
CASRAGTSGGNEQFF
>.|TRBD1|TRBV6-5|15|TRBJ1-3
TGTGCCAGCAGTTACGCCCCGGGACAGGGAAACACCATATATTTT
CASSYAPGQGNTIYF
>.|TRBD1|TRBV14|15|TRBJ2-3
TGTGCCAGCAGCCAGGGAGACAGGGTCGGAGATACGCAGTATTTT
CASSQGDRVGDTQYF
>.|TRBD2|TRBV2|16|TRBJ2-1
TGTGCCAGCAGTGACAGGGGGAGCGGGGGGCGCGATGAGCAGTTCTTC
CASSDRGSGGRDEQFF
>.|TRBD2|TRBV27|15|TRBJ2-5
TGTGCCAGCAGTTTAACTAGCGGGGGGCGAGGGACCCAGTACTTC
CASSLTSGGRGTQYF
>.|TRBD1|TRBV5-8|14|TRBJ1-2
TGTGCCAGCAGCCCACAGGGGGCGAACTATGGCTACACCTTC
CASSPQGANYGYTF
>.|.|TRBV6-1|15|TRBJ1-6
TGTGCCAGCAGTGACTCCCCGCAAGGGAATTCACCCCTCCACTTT
CASSDSPQGNSPLHF
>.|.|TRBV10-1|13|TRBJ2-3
TGCGCCAGCAGTCCTTTGGACGGAGATACGCAGTATTTT
CASSPLDGDTQYF
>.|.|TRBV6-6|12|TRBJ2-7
TGTGCCAGCAGGGGGCGTTCCTACGAGCAGTACTTC
CASRGRSYEQYF
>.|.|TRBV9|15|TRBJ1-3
TGTGCCAGCAGCGTAGCCCCGAACCCTGGAAACACCATATATTTT
CASSVAPNPGNTIYF
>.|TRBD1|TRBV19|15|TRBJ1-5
TGTGCCGGTAGTATCCCGACAGGGGTCAATCAGCCCCAGCATTTT
CAGSIPTGVNQPQHF
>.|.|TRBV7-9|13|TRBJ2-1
TGTGCCACCTCCGGGACAAACAACAATGAGCAGTTCTTC
CATSGTNNNEQFF
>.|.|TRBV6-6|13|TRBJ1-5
TGTGCCAGCAGTCCGAACACGGGACAGCCCCAGCATTTT
CASSPNTGQPQHF
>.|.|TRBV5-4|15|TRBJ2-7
TGTGCCAGCAGCATCCGGCGGGGCGGCCCGGACGAGCAGTACTTC
CASSIRRGGPDEQYF
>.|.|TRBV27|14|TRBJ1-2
TGTGCCAGCAGGACTGGACAGCCGATGTATGGCTACACCTTC
CASRTGQPMYGYTF
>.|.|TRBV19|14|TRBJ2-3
TGTGCCAGTAGTATCGGACTTAGCACAGATACGCAGTATTTT
CASSIGLSTDTQYF
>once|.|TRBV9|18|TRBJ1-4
TGTGCCAGCAGCGAAGAGACCGGAGGAGGGGTTGCTAATGAAAAACTGTTTTTT
CASSEETGGGVANEKLFF
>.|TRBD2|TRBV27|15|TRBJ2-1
TGTGCCAGCAGTTTTCTAGCGGGGGCGTACAATGAGCAGTTCTTC
CASSFLAGAYNEQFF
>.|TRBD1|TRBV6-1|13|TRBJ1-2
TGTGCCAGCAGGGAGACAGGGGCTCGTGGCTACACCTTC
CASRETGARGYTF
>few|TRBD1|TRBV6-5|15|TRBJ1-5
TGTGCCAGCAGAAAGACAGGGGTGGACAATCAGCCCCAGCATTTT
CASRKTGVDNQPQHF